This entry lists 16 T cell receptor beta chains sequenced from one sample in a study of neoadjuvant anti-PD-1 for oral cavity cancer. Profiled with immunoSEQ multiplex PCR; TCRdb holds only in-frame clones, not every one. The table lists over 15,000 clones, around 72% of them singletons. This material consisted of PBMCs, taken before nivolumab (anti-PD-1) treatment. These receptors came from a person aged 35 to 85 with oral cavity squamous cell carcinoma.

The chain is built from TRBV7-8 and TRBJ2-5; D gene ambiguous. V dropped 1 base and J dropped 1 base, with 4 bases sitting between them. Germline V gives CDR1 SGHVS, CDR2 FQNEAQ. This CDR3 contains 13 residues. CDR3 in amino acids: CASSLGTQETQYF. The CDR3, as DNA: TGTGCCAGCAGCTTAGGCACCCAAGAGACCCAGTACTTC.

The gene calls are TRBV7-6 and TRBJ1-1; tentatively, D is TRBD1 (5 bases). Germline lookup yields CDR1 SGHVS and CDR2 FNYEAQ. V was clipped by 5 bases and J by 11 bases, with 33 bases between them. The CDR3 is 18 amino acids. The CDR3: CASSPSIQAGRGAEGAFF. The CDR3 nucleotides are TGTGCCAGCAGCCCATCGATTCAGGCGGGACGAGGGGCGGAGGGGGCTTTCTTT.

This chain uses TRBV5-1 with TRBJ2-2, with TRBD2 identical over 8 bases. The germline V gene has CDR1 SGHRS and CDR2 YFSETQ. V shed 4 bases and J 7 bases; nucleotides not matched to a gene: 12. The CDR3 contains 16 residues. CDR3 DNA: TGCGCCAGCAGCCCGTCCGGCGGGGGGCTTGTCGGGGAGCTGTTTTTT. This codes for CASSPSGGGLVGELFF.

CDR3 region: CASSISLGQYYEQYF. In nucleotides, the CDR3 is TGTGCCAGTAGTATCTCCCTCGGACAGTACTACGAGCAGTACTTC. The chain combines TRBV19 with TRBJ2-7; possibly TRBD1 for D (6 bases). The length of the CDR3 is 15 residues. Trimming removed 3 bases from V and 3 bases from J, with 15 bases in between. Germline lookup yields CDR1 LNHDA and CDR2 SQIVND (reference sequence).

The table lists this clone with a few counts. CDR3 nucleotide sequence: TGTGCCAGCAGCTTAGAAGGTCATAGCTCCTACGAGCAGTACTTC. Protein: CASSLEGHSSYEQYF. This chain connects TRBV7-8 to TRBJ2-7; D remains ambiguous. CDR3 length: 15 amino acids. Deletions cut 1 base from V and 0 bases from J, with 10 bases between. CDR1 and CDR2 from the germline V gene are SGHVS and FQNEAQ.

The chain combines TRBV9 with TRBJ2-3; D might be TRBD2 (6 bases). The V gene lost 4 bases and the J gene lost 8 bases, with 20 bases spanning the gap. Germline V lookup: CDR1 SGDLS, CDR2 YYNGEE. The CDR3 length is 15 residues. CDR3 amino acids: CASSTRTMALGTQYF. In DNA form, the CDR3 reads TGTGCCAGCAGCACCCGGACTATGGCCCTCGGTACGCAGTATTTT.

The chain employs TRBV5-1 and TRBJ1-4, with D uncertain. The CDR3 loop spans 14 amino acids. V lost 5 bases to trimming and J lost 5 bases, with 13 bases between them. Germline CDR1 is SGHRS and CDR2 is YFSETQ. The CDR3 region has the DNA TGCGCCAGCAGAGATGGAGGGATCAATGAAAAACTGTTTTTT. Protein product: CASRDGGINEKLFF. Drawing the rest from reference TRBV5-1 and TRBJ1-4, the complete variable domain is KAGVTQTPRYLIKTRGQQVTLSCSPISGHRSVSWYQQTPGQGLQFLFEYFSETQRNKGNFPGRFSGRQFSNSRSEMNVSTLELGDSALYLCASRDGGINEKLFFGSGTQLSVL.

The chain combines TRBV11-3 with TRBJ1-1; no reliable D call. The V end was cut by 5 bases, the J end by 7 bases, with 14 bases between. CDR1 SGHNT and CDR2 YENEEA come from the germline V gene. The CDR3 loop spans 13 amino acids. The CDR3, as DNA: TGTGCCAGCAGCCAAGGCGGCGGCGGTGAAGCTTTCTTT. It codes for CASSQGGGGEAFF.

This clone is a singleton in its sample. The V and J genes are TRBV30 and TRBJ1-1; 9 bases are a match to TRBD1. CDR1 is GTSNPN and CDR2 is SVGIG in the germline V gene (reference sequence). The junction had 19 bases not matched to a gene; V was cut back by 1 base and J by 4 bases. This CDR3 spans 19 amino acids. The CDR3 DNA reads as TGTGCCTGGAGTGCCCGGGGGTCTGGACAGGGGCGAATGGGCACTGAAGCTTTCTTT. This gives the protein CAWSARGSGQGRMGTEAFF.

V and J are TRBV10-1 and TRBJ2-1; TRBD1 or TRBD2 may be the D gene (5 bases each). The CDR3 runs to 11 residues. The V end was cut by 4 bases, the J end by 7 bases, with 5 bases between. Germline V gives CDR1 WNHNN, CDR2 SYGVQD (reference sequence). The CDR3 is CASSGGNEQFF. The CDR3 nucleotides are TGCGCCAGCAGTGGGGGGAATGAGCAGTTCTTC.

The genes are TRBV28 and TRBJ1-2; 7 nucleotides match TRBD1. The CDR3 has 13 amino acids. Per germline, CDR1 MDHEN and CDR2 SYDVKM. The V and J ends lost 6 bases and 4 bases, in that order; junction bases with no gene match: 5. CDR3 DNA sequence: TGTGCCAGCAGCGTAGGGACAGCCTATGGCTACACCTTC. It is translated as CASSVGTAYGYTF.

This clone was counted a few times. This chain uses TRBV11-2 with TRBJ2-2; D not resolved. The CDR3 runs 14 residues. The V gene lost 5 bases and the J gene lost 1 base, with 8 bases spanning the gap. Germline V gene sequence: CDR1 SGHAT, CDR2 FQNNGV. CDR3 sequence reads: CASSRPQNTGELFF. Here the CDR3 DNA reads TGTGCCAGCAGCAGGCCACAGAACACCGGGGAGCTGTTTTTT.

The chain employs TRBV7-3 and TRBJ2-2; D gene uncertain. V lost 5 bases, J lost 0 bases, and 19 bases lay in between. The CDR3 contains 18 residues. CDR1 and CDR2 from the germline V gene are SGHTA and FQGTGA. The chain's CDR3 is CASSPQGVSFANTGELFF. CDR3 nucleotides: TGTGCCAGCAGCCCCCAAGGAGTTTCGTTCGCGAACACCGGGGAGCTGTTTTTT.

This chain links TRBV6-4 with TRBJ2-2, with 13 bases fitting TRBD2. This CDR3 is 16 amino acids long. Per germline, CDR1 MRHNA and CDR2 SNTAGT. With 6 bases clipped from V and 1 base from J, the junction kept 2 bases outside the gene matches. The CDR3 sequence: CASSGLAGENTGELFF. In nucleotides, the CDR3 is TGTGCCAGCAGCGGACTAGCGGGGGAGAACACCGGGGAGCTGTTTTTT.

The CDR3 DNA is TGTGCCAGCAGTTCACAGGGGCGCCCTTACGAGCAGTACTTC. Its translation: CASSSQGRPYEQYF. The chain employs TRBV28 and TRBJ2-7, with 7 nucleotides matching TRBD1. Trimming cost V 4 bases and J 4 bases; bases outside gene matches: 7. Germline V CDR1 and CDR2: MDHEN, SYDVKM. The length of the CDR3 is 14 residues.

This chain uses TRBV10-3 with TRBJ2-3, with 10 bases matching TRBD2. Trimming at V came to 6 bases and at J to 4 bases, leaving 4 bases not matched to a gene. The CDR3 has 14 amino acids. From germline, CDR1 is ENHRY and CDR2 SYGVKD. CDR3 region: CAIRRSGRSDTQYF. The CDR3 DNA is TGTGCCATCAGGCGTAGCGGGAGGTCAGATACGCAGTATTTT.